What follows describes a single T cell receptor (beta chain). Its antigen is not identified. The use of a sample-barcoded 5' primer and a J-beta primer mix characterized a second PCR of about 6 to 12 cycles. A single record per CDR3 protein comes from TCRdb applying MiXCR to the 5' RACE reads. Of about 1.4 million distinct CDR3 sequences listed, approximately 59% are singletons. The entry originates in a study of blood T cells in healthy people across ages. Study-wide results and caveats: Per million T cells, the diversity of TCR beta decreased roughly linearly as age advanced.

V lost 8 bases, J lost 10 bases, and 14 bases stayed unmatched. CDR1 and CDR2 from the germline V gene are MDHEN and SYDVKM. The CDR3 runs 14 residues. The donors, all healthy, were Caucasians living in Russia, aged roughly 6 to 90. Each sample used at least 7 million PBMCs. The receptor was isolated from a man aged 18 to 29 in good health. This chain uses TRBV28 with TRBJ2-1, with 7 positions matching TRBD2. Source material: blood. The DNA for the CDR3 is TGTGCCAGCTATCCGGGACCCCAGCGGGAAGAGCAGTTCTTC. It translates to CASYPGPQREEQFF. Filled out from reference TRBV28 and TRBJ2-1, the complete variable domain reads DVKVTQSSRYLVKRTGEKVFLECVQDMDHENMFWYRQDPGLGLRLIYFSYDVKMKEKGDIPEGYSVSREKKERFSLILESASTNQTSMYLCASYPGPQREEQFFGPGTRLTVL.